These T cell receptor beta chains were read from a single sample in a study of T cell repertoires in cytomegalovirus infection. TCRdb recomputed calls from the reads with MiXCR, one row per CDR3 protein. The sample yields some 700,000 distinct CDR3 sequences, approximately 33% seen once. These receptors are not linked to any known antigen. Sample: cultured PBMCs, taken from culture after CMV antigen stimulation. The receptors originated from a human donor in good health (CMV status not recorded). Some clones in this sample may be carry-over from other donors' samples. CDR3s leave out the opening cysteine and the closing phenylalanine or tryptophan. A D gene is named only where the DNA matches it firmly.

TRBV6-5 . ASSTGSGSYEQY
TRBV7-2 TRBD1 ASSLEWTGNQETQY
TRBV18 . ASSLGFSRGLYSYEQY
TRBV28 . ASRDVQGHLNSPLH
TRBV6-6 . ASSYQSSAETQY
TRBV19 . ASIKTTENTEAF
TRBV20-1 . SAKQGGYNEQF
TRBV11-2 . ASSQGRTGLETQY
TRBV11-2 . ASSPGWALSEKLF
TRBV7-2 TRBD1 ASSSRTGAYQETQY
TRBV20-1 TRBD2 SARDRRGRANEQF
TRBV3-1 TRBD1 ASSLRTGTRNTEAF
TRBV19 . ASSIERTVYYGYT
TRBV7-2 TRBD2 ASSLGLADNEQF
TRBV6-2/TRBV6-3 . ASSYYRGQAF
TRBV7-8 . ASSQGTSNEKLF
TRBV28 . ASSLPGTITGNTIY
TRBV20-1 . SAGRTGGRF
TRBV6-5 . ASRRGRGEKLF
TRBV12-3/TRBV12-4 . ASSLEDKVTDTQY
TRBV7-9 . ASSLKDDYGYT
TRBV6-6 . ASSDLWARKAF
TRBV18 TRBD1 ASSPGQKYGYT
TRBV28 . ASSYRAGDGELF
TRBV19 TRBD2 ASIAAGDIGELF
TRBV11-2 . ASSEGGYEQY
TRBV12-3/TRBV12-4 TRBD1 ASTFKGAVVYSNQPQH
TRBV11-2 TRBD1 ASSAVPGQAGQPQH
TRBV6-1 . ASSEGDRVADTQY
TRBV20-1 . SEGYSSTNEQF
TRBV6-1 TRBD1 ASSGQGARVTQY
TRBV4-1 TRBD1 ASSQGGDRPNTEAF
TRBV12-3/TRBV12-4 . ASTPNMGNTIY
TRBV6-5 . ASSFLDRDGYT
TRBV7-2 TRBD2 ASSLVPRGAGGTQY
TRBV7-2 . ASSLKTSLETQY
TRBV18 . ASSPGGVGMNTEAF
TRBV15 . ATSIGQNTDTQY
TRBV29-1 . SVWDETQY
TRBV29-1 . SVPWGQETQY
TRBV7-9 TRBD2 ASSFSSGRRNEQF
TRBV12-3/TRBV12-4 . ASSSPGDGHTEAF
TRBV27 . ASCRVVTDTQY
TRBV20-1 TRBD1 SAYRTGTYEQY
TRBV20-1 . SRRASGTDTQY